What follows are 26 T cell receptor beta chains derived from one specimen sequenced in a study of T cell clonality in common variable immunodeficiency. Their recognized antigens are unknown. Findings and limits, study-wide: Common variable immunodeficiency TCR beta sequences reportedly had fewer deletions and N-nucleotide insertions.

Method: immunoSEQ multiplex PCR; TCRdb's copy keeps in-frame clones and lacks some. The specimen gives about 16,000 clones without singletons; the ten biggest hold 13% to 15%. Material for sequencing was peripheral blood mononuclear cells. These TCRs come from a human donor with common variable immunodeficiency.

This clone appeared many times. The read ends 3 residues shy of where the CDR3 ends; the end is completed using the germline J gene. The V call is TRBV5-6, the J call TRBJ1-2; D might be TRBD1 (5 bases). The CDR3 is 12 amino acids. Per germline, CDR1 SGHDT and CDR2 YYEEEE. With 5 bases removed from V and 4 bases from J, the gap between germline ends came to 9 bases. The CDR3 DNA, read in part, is TGTGCCAGCAGTCGTGACAGCTATGGC. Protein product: CASSRDSYG. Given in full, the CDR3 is CASSRDSYGYTF.

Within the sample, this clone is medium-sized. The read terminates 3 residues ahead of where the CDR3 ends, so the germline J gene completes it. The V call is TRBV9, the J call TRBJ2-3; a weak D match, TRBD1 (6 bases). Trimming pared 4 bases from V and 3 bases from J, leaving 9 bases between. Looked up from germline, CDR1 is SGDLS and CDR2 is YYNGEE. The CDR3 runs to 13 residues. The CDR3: CASSKGQTDTQYF. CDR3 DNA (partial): TGTGCCAGCAGCAAAGGACAGACAGATACG.

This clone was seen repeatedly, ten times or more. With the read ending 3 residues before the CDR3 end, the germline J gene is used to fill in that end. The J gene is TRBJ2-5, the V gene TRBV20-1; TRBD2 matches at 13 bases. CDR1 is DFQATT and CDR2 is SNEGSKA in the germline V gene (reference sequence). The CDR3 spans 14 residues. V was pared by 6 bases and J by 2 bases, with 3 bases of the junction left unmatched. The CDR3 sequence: CSAGTSGAQETQYF. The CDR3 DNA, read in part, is TGCAGTGCGGGGACTAGCGGGGCTCAAGAGACC.

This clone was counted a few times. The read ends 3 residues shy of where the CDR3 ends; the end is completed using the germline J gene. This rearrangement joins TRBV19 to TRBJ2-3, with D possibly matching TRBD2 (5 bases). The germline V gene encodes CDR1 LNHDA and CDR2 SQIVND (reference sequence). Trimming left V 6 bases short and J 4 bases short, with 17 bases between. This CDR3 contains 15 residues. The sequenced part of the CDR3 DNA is TGTGCCAGTAGCTCTACGGGGTCCAAGGCAGATACG. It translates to CASSSTGSKADT. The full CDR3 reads CASSSTGSKADTQYF. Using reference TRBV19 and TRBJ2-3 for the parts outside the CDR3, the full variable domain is DGGITQSPKYLFRKEGQNVTLSCEQNLNHDAMYWYRQDPGQGLRLIYYSQIVNDFQKGDIAEGYSVSREKKESFPLTVTSAQKNPTAFYLCASSSTGSKADTQYFGPGTRLTVL.

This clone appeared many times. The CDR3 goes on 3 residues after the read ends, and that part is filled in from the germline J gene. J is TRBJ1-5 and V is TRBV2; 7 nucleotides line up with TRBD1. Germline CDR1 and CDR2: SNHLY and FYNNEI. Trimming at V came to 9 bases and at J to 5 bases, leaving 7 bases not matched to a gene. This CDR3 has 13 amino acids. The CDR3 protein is CASNRDSYQPQHF. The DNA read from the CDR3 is TGTGCCAGTAACCGGGACAGTTATCAGCCC. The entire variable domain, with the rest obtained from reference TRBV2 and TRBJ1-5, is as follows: EPEVTQTPSHQVTQMGQEVILRCVPISNHLYFYWYRQILGQKVEFLVSFYNNEISEKSEIFDDQFSVERPDGSNFTLKIRSTKLEDSAMYFCASNRDSYQPQHFGDGTRLSIL.

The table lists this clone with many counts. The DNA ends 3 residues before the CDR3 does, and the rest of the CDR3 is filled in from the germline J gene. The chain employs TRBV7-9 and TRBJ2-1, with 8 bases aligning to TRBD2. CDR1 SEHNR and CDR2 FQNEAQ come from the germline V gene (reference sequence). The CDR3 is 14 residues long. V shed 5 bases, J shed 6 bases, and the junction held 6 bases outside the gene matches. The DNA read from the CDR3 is TGTGCCAGCAGCCTCGTAGGGACTAGCAATGAG. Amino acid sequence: CASSLVGTSNE. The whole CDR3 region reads CASSLVGTSNEQFF.

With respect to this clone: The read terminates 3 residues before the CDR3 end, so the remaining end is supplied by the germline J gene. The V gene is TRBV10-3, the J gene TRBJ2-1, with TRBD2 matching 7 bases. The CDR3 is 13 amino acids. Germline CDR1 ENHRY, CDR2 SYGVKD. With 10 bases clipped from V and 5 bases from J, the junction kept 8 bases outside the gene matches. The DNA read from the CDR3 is TGTGCCACCCAAGCGGGGAACGACAATGAG. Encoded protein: CATQAGNDNE. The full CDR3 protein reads CATQAGNDNEQFF.

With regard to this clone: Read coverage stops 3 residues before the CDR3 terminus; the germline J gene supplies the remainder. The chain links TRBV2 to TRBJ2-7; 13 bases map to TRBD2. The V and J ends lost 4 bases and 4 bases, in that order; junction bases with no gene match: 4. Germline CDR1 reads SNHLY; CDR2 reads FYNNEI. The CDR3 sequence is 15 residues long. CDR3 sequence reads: CASSVTSGGEYEQYF. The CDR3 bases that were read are TGTGCCAGCAGTGTCACTAGCGGGGGGGAATACGAG.

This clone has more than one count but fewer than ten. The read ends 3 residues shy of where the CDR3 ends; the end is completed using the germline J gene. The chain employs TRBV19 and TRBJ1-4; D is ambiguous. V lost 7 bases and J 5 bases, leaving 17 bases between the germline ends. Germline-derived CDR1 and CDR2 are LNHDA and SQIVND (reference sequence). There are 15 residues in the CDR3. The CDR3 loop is CASKLAARHNEKLFF. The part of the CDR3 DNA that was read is TGTGCCAGTAAGTTGGCGGCGCGGCACAATGAAAAA.

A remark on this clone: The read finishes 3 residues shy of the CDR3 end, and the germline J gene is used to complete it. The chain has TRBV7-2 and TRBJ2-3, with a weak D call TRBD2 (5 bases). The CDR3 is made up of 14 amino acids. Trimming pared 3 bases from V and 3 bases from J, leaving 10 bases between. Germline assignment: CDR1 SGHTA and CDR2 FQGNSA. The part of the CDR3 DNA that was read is TGTGCCAGCAGCTTGAGGGCTCTTACAGATACG. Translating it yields CASSLRALTDT. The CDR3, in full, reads CASSLRALTDTQYF.

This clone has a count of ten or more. The CDR3 DNA, read in part, is TGCAGTGCTAGAAGGGGACAGGGGTTCACCGGGGAG. This sequence encodes CSARRGQGFTGE. The CDR3, in full, reads CSARRGQGFTGELFF. This chain joins TRBV20-1 and TRBJ2-2; 10 bases map to TRBD1. The CDR3 end is not reached by the read, which stops 3 residues before it; the germline J gene fills it in. The CDR3 contains 15 residues. V shed 2 bases and J 4 bases; nucleotides not matched to a gene: 4. The germline V gene encodes CDR1 DFQATT and CDR2 SNEGSKA (reference sequence).

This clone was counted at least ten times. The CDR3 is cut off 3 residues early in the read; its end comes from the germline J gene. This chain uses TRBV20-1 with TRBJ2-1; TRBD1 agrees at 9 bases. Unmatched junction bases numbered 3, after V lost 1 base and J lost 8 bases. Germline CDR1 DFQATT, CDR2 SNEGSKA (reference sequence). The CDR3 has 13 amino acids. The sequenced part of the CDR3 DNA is TGCAGTGCTAGAGGGGACAGGGCTCATGAG. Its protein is CSARGDRAHE. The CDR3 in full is CSARGDRAHEQFF.

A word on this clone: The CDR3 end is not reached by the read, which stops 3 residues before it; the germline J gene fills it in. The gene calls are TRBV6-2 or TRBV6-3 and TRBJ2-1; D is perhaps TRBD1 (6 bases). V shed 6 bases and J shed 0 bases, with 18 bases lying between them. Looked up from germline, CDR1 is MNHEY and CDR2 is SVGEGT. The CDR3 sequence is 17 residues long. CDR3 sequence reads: CASRRTDLRSSYNEQFF. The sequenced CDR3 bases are TGTGCCAGCAGACGGACAGACCTAAGGAGCTCCTACAATGAG.

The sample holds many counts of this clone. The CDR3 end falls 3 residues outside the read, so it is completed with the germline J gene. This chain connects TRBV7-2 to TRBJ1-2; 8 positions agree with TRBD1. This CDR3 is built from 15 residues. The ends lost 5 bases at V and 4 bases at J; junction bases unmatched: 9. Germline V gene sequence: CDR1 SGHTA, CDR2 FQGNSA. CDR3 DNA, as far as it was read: TGTGCCAGCAGCATAAGCAGGGGGCAGGTCTATGGC. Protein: CASSISRGQVYG. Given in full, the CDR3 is CASSISRGQVYGYTF.

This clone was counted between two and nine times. The CDR3 is CASSWGQGPNEKLFF. The sequenced part of the CDR3 DNA is TGTGCCAGCAGCTGGGGACAGGGCCCAAATGAAAAA. V usage is TRBV7-9 and J usage is TRBJ1-4; 9 bases are a match to TRBD1. Coverage ceases 3 residues before the CDR3 finishes, and the germline J gene fills in the end. CDR1 is SEHNR and CDR2 is FQNEAQ in the germline V gene (reference sequence). Trimming took 4 bases from V and 5 from J; bases not matched to a gene: 5. The CDR3 spans 15 residues.

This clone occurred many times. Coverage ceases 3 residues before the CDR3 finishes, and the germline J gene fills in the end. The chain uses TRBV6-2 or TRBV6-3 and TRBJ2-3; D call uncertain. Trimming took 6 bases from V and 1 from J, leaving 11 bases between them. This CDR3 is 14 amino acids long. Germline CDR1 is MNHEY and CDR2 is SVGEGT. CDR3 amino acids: CASSPTLRTDTQYF. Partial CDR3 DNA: TGTGCCAGCAGCCCGACATTACGCACAGATACG.

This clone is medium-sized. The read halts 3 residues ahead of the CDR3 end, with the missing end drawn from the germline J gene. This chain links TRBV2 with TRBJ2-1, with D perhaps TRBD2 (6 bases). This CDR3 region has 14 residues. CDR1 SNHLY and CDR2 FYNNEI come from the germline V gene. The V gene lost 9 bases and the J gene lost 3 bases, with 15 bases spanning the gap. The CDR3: CASIHGGNYNEQFF. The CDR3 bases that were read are TGTGCCAGTATACACGGGGGAAACTACAATGAG. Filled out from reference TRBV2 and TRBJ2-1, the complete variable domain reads EPEVTQTPSHQVTQMGQEVILRCVPISNHLYFYWYRQILGQKVEFLVSFYNNEISEKSEIFDDQFSVERPDGSNFTLKIRSTKLEDSAMYFCASIHGGNYNEQFFGPGTRLTVL.

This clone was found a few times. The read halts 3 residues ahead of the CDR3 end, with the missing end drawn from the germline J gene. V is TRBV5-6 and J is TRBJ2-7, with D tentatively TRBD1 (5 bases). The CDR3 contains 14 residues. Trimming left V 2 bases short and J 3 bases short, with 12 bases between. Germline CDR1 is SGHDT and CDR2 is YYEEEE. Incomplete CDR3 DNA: TGTGCCAGCAGCTTCGGACAAGCGATCTACGAG. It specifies CASSFGQAIYE. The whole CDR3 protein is CASSFGQAIYEQYF.

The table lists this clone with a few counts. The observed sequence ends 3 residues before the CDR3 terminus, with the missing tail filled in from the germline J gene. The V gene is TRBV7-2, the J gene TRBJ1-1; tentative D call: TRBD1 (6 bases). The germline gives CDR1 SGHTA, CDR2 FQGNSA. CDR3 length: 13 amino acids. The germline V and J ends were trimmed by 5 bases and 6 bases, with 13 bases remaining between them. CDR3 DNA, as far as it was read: TGTGCCAGCAGCGACGACAGGTTAGCTGAA. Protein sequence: CASSDDRLAE. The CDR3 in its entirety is CASSDDRLAEAFF.

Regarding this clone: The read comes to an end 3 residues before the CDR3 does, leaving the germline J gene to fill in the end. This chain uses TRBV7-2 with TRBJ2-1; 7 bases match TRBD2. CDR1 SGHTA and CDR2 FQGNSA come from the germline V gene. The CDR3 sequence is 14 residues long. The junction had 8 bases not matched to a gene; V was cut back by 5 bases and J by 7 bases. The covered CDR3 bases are TGTGCCAGCAGCCGCCGGGACTATCCGAATGAG. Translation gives CASSRRDYPNE. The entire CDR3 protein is CASSRRDYPNEQFF.

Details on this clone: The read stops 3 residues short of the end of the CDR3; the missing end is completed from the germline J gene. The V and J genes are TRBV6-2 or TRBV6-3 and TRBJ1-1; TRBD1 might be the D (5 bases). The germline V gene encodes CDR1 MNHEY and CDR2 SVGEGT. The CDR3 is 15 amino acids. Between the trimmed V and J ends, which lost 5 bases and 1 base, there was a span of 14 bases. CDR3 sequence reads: CASSPLGGKNTEAFF. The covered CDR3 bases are TGTGCCAGCAGTCCCCTGGGGGGGAAGAACACTGAA.

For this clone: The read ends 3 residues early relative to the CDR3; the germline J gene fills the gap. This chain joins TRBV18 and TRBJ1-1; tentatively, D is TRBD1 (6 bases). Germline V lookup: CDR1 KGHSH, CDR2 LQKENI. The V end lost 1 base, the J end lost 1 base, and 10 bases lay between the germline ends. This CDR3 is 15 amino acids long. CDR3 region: CASSPLQGGNTEAFF. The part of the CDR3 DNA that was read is TGTGCCAGCTCACCACTACAGGGCGGGAACACTGAA.

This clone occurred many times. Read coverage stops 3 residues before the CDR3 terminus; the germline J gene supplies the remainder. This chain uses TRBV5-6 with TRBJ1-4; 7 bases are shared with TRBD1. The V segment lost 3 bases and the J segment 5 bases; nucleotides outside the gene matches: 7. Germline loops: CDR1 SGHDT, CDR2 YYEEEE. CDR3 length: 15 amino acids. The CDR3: CASSWGDRANEKLFF. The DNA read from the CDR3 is TGTGCCAGCAGCTGGGGAGACAGGGCGAATGAAAAA.

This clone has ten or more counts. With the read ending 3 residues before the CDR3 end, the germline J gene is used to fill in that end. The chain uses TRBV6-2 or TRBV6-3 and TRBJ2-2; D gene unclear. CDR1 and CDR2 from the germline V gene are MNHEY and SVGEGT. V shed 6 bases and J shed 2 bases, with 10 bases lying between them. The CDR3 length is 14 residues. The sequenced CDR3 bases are TGTGCCAGCAGGCCGCCCGGTAACACCGGGGAG. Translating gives CASRPPGNTGE. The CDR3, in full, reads CASRPPGNTGELFF.

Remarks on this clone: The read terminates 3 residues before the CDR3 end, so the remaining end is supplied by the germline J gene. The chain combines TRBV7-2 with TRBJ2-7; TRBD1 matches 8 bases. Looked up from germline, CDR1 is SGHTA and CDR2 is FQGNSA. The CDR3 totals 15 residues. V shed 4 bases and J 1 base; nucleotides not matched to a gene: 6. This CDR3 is CASSWGQETSYEQYF. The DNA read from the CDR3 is TGTGCCAGCAGCTGGGGACAGGAAACATCCTACGAG.

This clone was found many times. The covered CDR3 bases are TGTGCCAGCACCTTTTTCACGAACACCGGGGAG. Protein product: CASTFFTNTGE. The full CDR3 is CASTFFTNTGELFF. V and J are TRBV5-6 and TRBJ2-2; D unresolved. The sequenced fragment ends 3 residues before the CDR3 boundary, so the rest is inferred from the germline J gene. The CDR3 is 14 residues long. The V and J ends lost 6 bases and 0 bases respectively, with 9 bases between them. Germline V gene lookup returns CDR1 SGHDT and CDR2 YYEEEE.